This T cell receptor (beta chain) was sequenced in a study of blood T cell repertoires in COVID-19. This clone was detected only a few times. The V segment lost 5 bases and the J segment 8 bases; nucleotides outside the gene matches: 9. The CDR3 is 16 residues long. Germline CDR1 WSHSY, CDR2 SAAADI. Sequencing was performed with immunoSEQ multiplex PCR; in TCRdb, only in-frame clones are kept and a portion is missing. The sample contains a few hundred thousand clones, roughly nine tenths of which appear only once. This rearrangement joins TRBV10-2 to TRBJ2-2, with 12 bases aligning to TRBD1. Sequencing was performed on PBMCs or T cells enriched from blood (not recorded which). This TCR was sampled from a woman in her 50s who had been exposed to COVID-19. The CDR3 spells CASSLTGTGGMGELFF. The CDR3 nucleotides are TGCGCCAGCAGTCTCACCGGGACAGGGGGCATGGGGGAGCTGTTTTTT.